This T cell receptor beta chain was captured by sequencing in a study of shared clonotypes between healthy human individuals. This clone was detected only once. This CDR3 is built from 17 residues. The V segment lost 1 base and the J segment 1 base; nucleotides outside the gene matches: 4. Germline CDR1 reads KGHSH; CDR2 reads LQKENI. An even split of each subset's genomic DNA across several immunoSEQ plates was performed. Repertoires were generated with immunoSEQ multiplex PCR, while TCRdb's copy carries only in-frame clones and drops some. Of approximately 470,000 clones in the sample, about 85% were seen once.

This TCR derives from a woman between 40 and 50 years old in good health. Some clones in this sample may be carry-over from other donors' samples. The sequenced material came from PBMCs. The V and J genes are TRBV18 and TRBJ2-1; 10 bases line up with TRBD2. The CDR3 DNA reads TGTGCCAGCTCACCACGGCTAGCGGGAGCGTCCTACAATGAGCAGTTCTTC. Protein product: CASSPRLAGASYNEQFF.